These 11 T cell receptor beta chains share one sample of origin, sequenced in a study of graft-versus-host responses after intestinal transplantation. Generated by immunoSEQ multiplex PCR, the TCRdb table keeps only in-frame clones and is missing some. Of 12,000 or so clones detected, about four fifths appear once; the ten largest clones hold approximately 30%. The source was PBMCs, collected 494 days after intestinal transplant. These receptors all come from a human patient who received an intestinal transplant, so some T cells may come from the graft donor.

The chain is built from TRBV6-6 and TRBJ1-2; TRBD1 might be the D (5 bases). CDR1 and CDR2 (germline): MNHNY, SVGAGI (reference sequence). This CDR3 spans 13 amino acids. V lost 6 bases and J lost 7, with 15 bases in between. For the CDR3, the DNA is TGTGCCAGCAGCCACGGGGGGTCGGGTGGCTACACCTTC. Translating gives CASSHGGSGGYTF.

The CDR3 protein is CAISDAYSNQPQHF. The CDR3 DNA reads TGTGCCATCAGTGACGCATATAGCAATCAGCCCCAGCATTTT. The chain has TRBV10-3 and TRBJ1-5; D unresolved. V was trimmed by 3 bases and J by 0 bases, leaving 6 bases between them. From germline, CDR1 is ENHRY and CDR2 SYGVKD. The CDR3 spans 14 residues.

This clone was found a few times. This chain connects TRBV7-8 to TRBJ2-7; 7 nucleotides agree with TRBD1. The CDR3 is 13 amino acids. Germline lookup yields CDR1 SGHVS and CDR2 FQNEAQ. V shed 4 bases and J 7 bases; nucleotides not matched to a gene: 7. The CDR3 DNA reads as TGTGCCAGCAGCTCTCGACAGGGTGGAGAGCAGTACTTC. Translation gives CASSSRQGGEQYF.

This sequence joins TRBV6-1 and TRBJ2-1; 10 nucleotides align to TRBD2. The V gene end was trimmed by 10 bases and the J gene end by 10 bases; junction bases not matched to a gene: 10. In germline, CDR1 is MNHNS, CDR2 SASEGT. The CDR3 loop spans 13 amino acids. The CDR3 loop reads CATASGGRWEQFF. The DNA for the CDR3 is TGTGCCACCGCTAGCGGGGGAAGATGGGAGCAGTTCTTC.

The table lists this clone with a count of one. The V and J genes are TRBV27 and TRBJ2-3, with 7 bases matching TRBD2. The CDR3 is 15 amino acids. Trimming removed 2 bases from V and 1 base from J; junction bases left unmatched: 3. CDR1 is MNHEY, CDR2 SMNVEV, per germline (reference sequence). Here the CDR3 reads CASSLGTSGTDTQYF. DNA of the CDR3: TGTGCCAGCAGTTTAGGAACTAGCGGCACAGATACGCAGTATTTT.

The table lists this clone with a count of one. This chain joins TRBV5-4 and TRBJ2-5; D may be TRBD1 (6 bases). The J call is in doubt because the DNA end fits TRBJ2-7 better. There are 15 residues in the CDR3. The germline V gene has CDR1 SGHNT and CDR2 YYREEE (reference sequence). CDR3 bases: TGTGCCAGCAGCTTGGCCAAGGACAGACCCTACGAGCAGTACTTC. Protein: CASSLAKDRPYEQYF.

This clone is medium-sized. The CDR3 region is CASGQGREKLFF. In nucleotides, the CDR3 is TGTGCCAGCGGACAAGGGCGTGAAAAACTGTTTTTT. The chain combines TRBV6-5 with TRBJ1-4; D possibly corresponds to TRBD1 (5 bases). Germline values: CDR1 MNHEY, CDR2 SVGAGI. Between the trimmed V and J ends, which lost 8 bases and 7 bases, there was a span of 11 bases. The CDR3 length is 12 residues.

The chain combines TRBV7-9 with TRBJ2-5; maybe TRBD2 (6 bases). The V end lost 4 bases, the J end lost 2 bases, and 14 bases lay between the germline ends. Germline assignment: CDR1 SEHNR and CDR2 FQNEAQ (reference sequence). The CDR3 is made up of 15 amino acids. CDR3 sequence reads: CASSYLATPQETQYF. Written as DNA, the CDR3 is TGTGCCAGCAGCTACCTAGCGACTCCGCAAGAGACCCAGTACTTC.

The DNA of the CDR3 is TGTGCCAGCAGTACTAGCGGGAGGGGGCAGTTCTTC. Translation gives CASSTSGRGQFF. V is TRBV28 and J is TRBJ2-1, with TRBD2 matching over 13 bases. V shed 5 bases, J shed 12 bases, and the junction held 1 base outside the gene matches. CDR1 is MDHEN, CDR2 SYDVKM, per germline. This CDR3 contains 12 residues.

This sequence joins TRBV6-5 and TRBJ1-1; no firm D call. This CDR3 has 14 residues. Germline V gives CDR1 MNHEY, CDR2 SVGAGI. V was cut by 0 bases and J by 1 base, with 6 bases left in between. CDR3 in amino acids: CASSYSYENTEAFF. CDR3 bases: TGTGCCAGCAGTTACTCTTACGAGAACACTGAAGCTTTCTTT.

This chain joins TRBV10-3 and TRBJ1-5; weak D call: TRBD1 (5 bases). This CDR3 has 15 residues. Germline V lookup: CDR1 ENHRY, CDR2 SYGVKD. Trimming removed 5 bases at V and 1 base at J, with 12 bases between. CDR3 amino acids: CAISLDGGSNQPQHF. The CDR3 bases are TGTGCCATCAGTCTGGACGGGGGAAGCAATCAGCCCCAGCATTTT.